These T cell receptor beta chains were read from a single sample in a study of blood T cell repertoires in COVID-19. Sequencing was performed with immunoSEQ multiplex PCR; in TCRdb, only in-frame clones are kept and a portion is missing. The sample holds some 200,000 clones, approximately 84% seen once. Sequencing was performed on peripheral blood. The receptor source for this set is a woman younger than 45 who had recovered from COVID-19. CDR3s include the opening cysteine and the closing phenylalanine or tryptophan. Each record gives: V gene, J gene, D gene, clone size, CDR3 DNA, CDR3 protein. A D gene is named only where the DNA matches it firmly. Clone size appears in some rows only: once, few, many, or a class for an expanded clone.

TRBV5-1	TRBJ1-2	TRBD1	-	TGCGCCAGCAGCACATCCGGGACAGGAGGTTTTTATGGCTACACCTTC	CASSTSGTGGFYGYTF
TRBV28	TRBJ1-6	TRBD1	-	TGTGCCAGCAGTGCGACAGGGGGAAGTTCACCCCTCCACTTT	CASSATGGSSPLHF
TRBV21-1	TRBJ1-2	-	once	TGTGCCAGCAGCAAAGTCGGACGGGGGGGGAACTATGGCTACACCTTC	CASSKVGRGGNYGYTF
TRBV6-4	TRBJ1-1	-	-	TGTGCCAGCAGTTACGACAGTAACACTGAAGCTTTCTTT	CASSYDSNTEAFF
TRBV19	TRBJ2-2	-	-	TGTGCCAGTAGTATAGGGGGGGTAGGCACCGGGGAGCTGTTTTTT	CASSIGGVGTGELFF
TRBV5-6	TRBJ1-3	-	once	TGTGCCAGCAGCTCGCTGGTGAGTTCTGGAAACACCATATATTTT	CASSSLVSSGNTIYF
TRBV6-1	TRBJ2-7	TRBD2	few	TGTGCCAGCAGTGATTCTCCCCGTAAGGGTAGCGGGGCCTCCTACGAGCAGTACTTC	CASSDSPRKGSGASYEQYF
TRBV28	TRBJ2-5	TRBD1	once	TGTGCCAGCAGCACACCCCCGGGACAGGGACGCTTGGAGACCCAGTACTTC	CASSTPPGQGRLETQYF
TRBV19	TRBJ1-2	-	once	TGTGCCAGTAGTATATCCCCCGACAGCTATGGCTACACCTTC	CASSISPDSYGYTF
TRBV5-1	TRBJ1-5	TRBD1	-	TGCGCCAGCAGCCGGGACAGCGGGAGCAATCAGCCCCAGCATTTT	CASSRDSGSNQPQHF
TRBV7-9	TRBJ1-6	-	-	TGTGCCAGCAGCTTGGCGGGGGCCAGGAATTCACCCCTCCACTTT	CASSLAGARNSPLHF
TRBV7-9	TRBJ2-7	TRBD2	-	TGTGCCAGCAGCTTAGCTGAACTAGCGGATACCTACGAGCAGTACTTC	CASSLAELADTYEQYF
TRBV28	TRBJ1-2	TRBD1	-	TGTGCCAGCAGTTTAGAAGGGGGCAGTGGCTACACCTTC	CASSLEGGSGYTF
TRBV2	TRBJ2-2	-	-	TGTGCCAGCAGCCAGGCAGAGATCACCGGGGAGCTGTTTTTT	CASSQAEITGELFF
TRBV12-5	TRBJ2-4	TRBD2	-	TGTGCTAGTGGTTTGGTACTCACGGGGGGGATTCAGTACTTC	CASGLVLTGGIQYF
TRBV10-3	TRBJ2-7	-	-	TGTGCCATCATGGCTGGTAGCGGAACCTACGAGCAGTACTTC	CAIMAGSGTYEQYF
TRBV7-3	TRBJ2-1	TRBD2	few	TGTGCCACCTCCCGGACTAGCGGGAACGAGCAGTTCTTC	CATSRTSGNEQFF
TRBV4-2	TRBJ2-7	-	-	TGTGCCAGCAGCCAAGGCGGGGCTTACGAGCAGTACTTC	CASSQGGAYEQYF
TRBV5-1	TRBJ1-4	-	-	TGCGCCAGCAGCAGGGGGACAACAACTAATGAAAAACTGTTTTTT	CASSRGTTTNEKLFF